This T cell receptor (beta chain) appears in the sequencing data of a study of Graves' ophthalmopathy and Graves' hyperthyroidism (dated by TCRdb to the late 2010s). A note on the overall study: Peripheral blood was collected at initial diagnosis, prior to any treatment. In total, 135 blood samples were TCR-sequenced: fewer than 50 ophthalmopathy, over 70 hyperthyroidism and approximately 17 hyperthyroidism-to-ophthalmopathy patients. An independent validation cohort comprised 18 hyperthyroidism patients and around 16 patients who later progressed from hyperthyroidism to ophthalmopathy. Once sampling was done, hyperthyroidism patients were given methimazole at a starting dose of 30 mg daily, while ophthalmopathy patients were given high-dose intravenous methylprednisolone. TCR beta repertoire signatures were used to distinguish Graves' ophthalmopathy from Graves' hyperthyroidism and to predict progression to ophthalmopathy. In more than five hyperthyroidism patients, T-cell repertoires of thyroid tissue and blood were compared. To explore V-J signatures that distinguish ophthalmopathy from hyperthyroidism, a discovery set of 100 patients was enrolled, made up of roughly 41 with ophthalmopathy and under 65 with stable hyperthyroidism.

This clonotype was found many times. Its antigen is not yet known. The input lacks base qualities; no much larger clone sits a single base away. Patients with ophthalmopathy had moderately to severely active disease, with a Clinical Activity Score of 3 or more, a NOSPECS grade of 4 or more, and a disease duration of less than 3 months. Patients with other autoimmune diseases, uncontrolled infections, pregnancy or lactation were excluded from the study. Diagnosis relied on clinical symptoms, serum thyroxine, TRAb, thyroid ultrasound and orbital computed tomography. PBMCs were isolated from about 9 ml of fresh peripheral blood by Ficoll-Paque density gradient centrifugation. Total RNA was extracted using Trizol reagent, and RNA quality was checked on an Agilent 2100 Bioanalyzer. Beyond this particular receptor, the publication reports: In validation, the model predicted ophthalmopathy progression with more than 55% sensitivity and roughly 72% specificity; 12 predicted patients were CT-confirmed with GO in a median of around 6.5 months. No statistical method was used to set the sample size in advance, and the investigators knew which group each participant was assigned to. Most expanded thyroid clonotypes with frequency above 0.001 were also detected in blood, suggesting blood repertoires may reflect the thyroid immune response. The 13-signature model separated ophthalmopathy from stable hyperthyroidism with 85% to 90% sensitivity and 81% to 82% specificity in cross-validation, and 80%/75% in the test set.

V is shortened by 4 bases, J by 2 bases, and the region joining them spans 17 bases. Counted from cysteine to phenylalanine, this CDR3 has 16 amino acids. The retained sequence is limited to the CDR3, 48 bases, with the frame set at the first base. As encoded in the germline V gene (reference sequence), CDR1 is LGHDT while CDR2 is YNNKEL. TCR beta CDR3 regions were amplified from RNA transcripts for repertoire sequencing. The first round was an RT-PCR using HTBI primers with the Qiagen OneStep RT-PCR kit, and this first round was followed by a second-round multiplex PCR, then size selection and purification. Sequencing of the libraries was carried out on an Illumina HiSeq2000 in paired-end mode with 100 bp reads. The published analysis was carried out like this. Reads were processed with SOAPnuke, discarding reads with adapters, uncalled bases, mean Phred below 15, or no exact constant-primer or identifier match. COPE v1.2.5 was used to merge the high-quality paired reads. Clonotypes were defined as unique nucleotide sequences and were aligned to IMGT TRB V, D and J references using MiTCR v1.1. The analysis was limited to V-J combinations with a frequency above 0.0001, which together covered 99.2% of the repertoires. For each V-J combination, a TCR clonal expansion and chaos score was defined as F50 clonal expansion divided by the chaos observed in the TCRdist matrix. Welch's t-statistics and random forest were used to reduce the features to about a dozen V-J combinations, which were then used as input to a naive Bayes classifier. Thyroid-blood repertoire similarity was quantified with the Morisita-Horn index. The public reads were run again by TCRdb, first through fastp at Q25 and then through MiXCR, and only productive beta chains were kept. Entries that share a CDR3 protein sequence are merged under the most common genes and DNA. TCRdb's processing, not the authors' own work, is the source of the V and J calls. The sample table lists 300,000 to 350,000 distinct CDR3 sequences, under 20% of them with a count of one. In total, the top ten clones hold about 12% of the sample.

The sequenced sample was peripheral blood. The sequence was obtained from an adult man with Graves' ophthalmopathy. Here the chain combines TRBV3-1 and TRBJ1-2; 6 matching bases give a weak D call of TRBD1. The nucleotide sequence is given as TGTGCCAGCAGCCCCCAACTTACCGGGACAAACTATGGCTACACCTTC. Its translation reads: CASSPQLTGTNYGYTF.